Listed here are 24 T cell receptor beta chains from one sample, sequenced in a study of PD-L1 blockade in urothelial cancer. Assay: immunoSEQ multiplex PCR; the TCRdb copy retains only in-frame clones and omits some. The sample yields tens of thousands of clones, around 85% seen once. Noted time point: pretreatment peripheral blood. Sequences were derived from PBMCs, sampled around atezolizumab (anti-PD-L1) treatment. The receptors originated from a woman aged 55-70 years with urothelial cancer.

The chain employs TRBV28 and TRBJ2-3, with D tentatively TRBD1 (6 bases). CDR1 is MDHEN, CDR2 SYDVKM, per germline. With 3 bases removed from V and 4 bases from J, the gap between germline ends came to 14 bases. The CDR3 loop spans 15 amino acids. The CDR3 reads CASSLGGGEADTQYF. The DNA of the CDR3 is TGTGCCAGCAGTTTGGGTGGGGGCGAAGCAGATACGCAGTATTTT.

The V gene is TRBV10-1, the J gene TRBJ2-2; the D is unclear. Trimming took 1 base from V and 1 from J, leaving 4 bases between them. Germline loops: CDR1 WNHNN, CDR2 SYGVQD (reference sequence). This CDR3 comprises 14 residues. The CDR3 coding sequence is TGCGCCAGCAGTGAGTTCTTGAACACCGGGGAGCTGTTTTTT. Its protein product is CASSEFLNTGELFF.

CDR3 sequence (DNA): TGTGCCAGTAGGTTGGGGGGTTCAAACTATGGCTACACCTTC. It yields the protein CASRLGGSNYGYTF. V is TRBV19 and J is TRBJ1-2, with D perhaps TRBD1 (5 bases). The CDR3 runs 14 residues. Germline CDR1 is LNHDA and CDR2 is SQIVND (reference sequence). V was trimmed by 6 bases and J by 2 bases, leaving 13 bases between them.

The chain joins TRBV5-1 to TRBJ2-1, with 12 bases matching TRBD2. Germline V gene lookup returns CDR1 SGHRS and CDR2 YFSETQ. The CDR3 loop spans 16 amino acids. V trimming: 4 bases; J trimming: 8 bases; junction bases outside the gene matches: 10. The DNA for the CDR3 is TGCGCCAGCAGCACTCCTAGCGGGAGGGCCGGGGATGAGCAGTTCTTC. It translates to CASSTPSGRAGDEQFF.

This chain uses TRBV19 with TRBJ1-2; possible D gene TRBD1, 5 bases. CDR3 length equals 11 residues. Trimming removed 4 bases from V and 5 bases from J, with 5 bases in between. Germline CDR1 LNHDA, CDR2 SQIVND (reference sequence). Here the CDR3 reads CASSTGYGYTF. CDR3 bases: TGTGCCAGTAGTACAGGGTATGGCTACACCTTC.

The rearrangement links TRBV9 to TRBJ2-5; 7 bases map to TRBD1. From germline, CDR1 is SGDLS and CDR2 YYNGEE. The CDR3 loop spans 15 amino acids. Trimming cost V 3 bases and J 0 bases; bases outside gene matches: 5. The CDR3, as DNA: TGTGCCAGCAGCGAGACGACAGGGTACCAAGAGACCCAGTACTTC. Its protein product is CASSETTGYQETQYF.

This clone is medium-sized in the sample. The rearrangement uses TRBV7-7 and TRBJ2-7, with 7 bases lining up with TRBD2. This CDR3 contains 11 residues. In germline, CDR1 is SSHAT, CDR2 FNYEAQ (reference sequence). The V segment lost 10 bases and the J segment 10 bases; nucleotides outside the gene matches: 10. The CDR3 bases are TGTGCCACCCAGCTAGCGGCCGTCCAGTACTTC. It specifies CATQLAAVQYF. The full variable domain, with the rest looked up from reference TRBV7-7 and TRBJ2-7, is GAGVSQSPRYKVTKRGQDVTLRCDPISSHATLYWYQQALGQGPEFLTYFNYEAQPDKSGLPSDRFSAERPEGSISTLTIQRTEQRDSAMYRCATQLAAVQYFGPGTRLTVT.

V usage is TRBV28 and J usage is TRBJ2-3; 7 bases are shared with TRBD2. Germline CDR1 MDHEN, CDR2 SYDVKM. The length of the CDR3 is 13 residues. The V segment lost 10 bases and the J segment 1 base; nucleotides outside the gene matches: 5. CDR3 region: CAIRDYRTDTQYF. Here the CDR3 DNA reads TGTGCCATCCGGGACTATCGCACAGATACGCAGTATTTT.

In the case of this clone: An end of the junction differs from the germline gene, which may be a read error. The CDR3 DNA follows: TGTGCCAGTAGTCATATCCCGGGACAGGGGTACTACGGGCAGTACTTC. This sequence encodes CASSHIPGQGYYGQYF. The chain employs TRBV19 and TRBJ2-7; 10 positions agree with TRBD1. The CDR3 length is 16 residues. CDR1 is LNHDA and CDR2 is SQIVND in the germline V gene (reference sequence).

The V and J genes are TRBV4-3 and TRBJ1-5; D ambiguous. The CDR3 runs to 15 residues. Deletions cut 4 bases from V and 2 bases from J, with 12 bases between. Germline assignment: CDR1 LGHNA and CDR2 YSLEER. CDR3 bases: TGCGCCAGCAGCCTAACCGGGGAAGGCAATCAGCCCCAGCATTTT. This codes for CASSLTGEGNQPQHF.

This rearrangement joins TRBV20-1 to TRBJ2-7; D ambiguous. The CDR3 is 11 residues long. The V end lost 0 bases, the J end lost 7 bases, and 7 bases lay between the germline ends. Germline V gene lookup returns CDR1 DFQATT and CDR2 SNEGSKA (reference sequence). The CDR3 reads CSARENEEQYF. The CDR3 DNA reads as TGCAGTGCTAGAGAGAATGAGGAGCAGTACTTC.

This clone was detected only a few times. The chain employs TRBV5-4 and TRBJ2-7, with D perhaps TRBD1 (7 bases). V lost 5 bases, J lost 5 bases, and 17 bases lay in between. CDR1 is SGHNT, CDR2 YYREEE, per germline (reference sequence). The CDR3 covers 14 residues. Here the CDR3 reads CASRSGRGADEQYF. The DNA of the CDR3 is TGTGCCAGCAGATCTGGCAGGGGGGCAGACGAGCAGTACTTC. The entire variable domain, with the rest obtained from reference TRBV5-4 and TRBJ2-7, is as follows: ETGVTQSPTHLIKTRGQQVTLRCSSQSGHNTVSWYQQALGQGPQFIFQYYREEENGRGNFPPRFSGLQFPNYSSELNVNALELDDSALYLCASRSGRGADEQYFGPGTRLTVT.

The chain has TRBV5-6 and TRBJ2-7; TRBD2 agrees at 11 bases. This CDR3 region has 16 residues. Germline V gene sequence: CDR1 SGHDT, CDR2 YYEEEE. The junction had 3 bases not matched to a gene; V was cut back by 1 base and J by 0 bases. The CDR3 protein is CASSLWTSGYSYEQYF. In DNA, the CDR3 is TGTGCCAGCAGCTTGTGGACTAGCGGGTACTCCTACGAGCAGTACTTC.

The rearrangement joins TRBV5-5 to TRBJ2-1; D is uncertain. Trimming took 2 bases from V and 5 from J, leaving 11 bases between them. Germline CDR1 is SGHKS and CDR2 is YYEKEE (reference sequence). This CDR3 is 14 amino acids long. Here the CDR3 DNA reads TGTGCCAGCAGCTTACGACATCAGGACAATGAGCAGTTCTTC. It is translated as CASSLRHQDNEQFF.

The rearrangement joins TRBV9 to TRBJ2-1, with a weak D call TRBD2 (7 bases). The germline V and J ends were trimmed by 3 bases and 8 bases, with 21 bases remaining between them. This CDR3 comprises 16 residues. Germline V lookup: CDR1 SGDLS, CDR2 YYNGEE. For the CDR3, the DNA is TGTGCCAGCAGCGGCCTAGGACTAGGGGAGGGGGATGAGCAGTTCTTC. Residues: CASSGLGLGEGDEQFF.

This clone was detected only a few times. V and J are TRBV2 and TRBJ2-7; TRBD2 might be the D (5 bases). CDR1 is SNHLY and CDR2 is FYNNEI in the germline V gene. V lost 3 bases, J lost 4 bases, and 7 bases lay in between. This CDR3 is 12 amino acids long. The CDR3, as DNA: TGTGCCAGCAGTGATACGGGGTACGAGCAGTACTTC. Translation gives CASSDTGYEQYF.

Only a few counts were recorded for this clone. The chain employs TRBV2 and TRBJ1-3, with unresolved D. The V end was cut by 4 bases, the J end by 0 bases, with 7 bases between. The CDR3 runs 14 residues. Per the germline V gene, CDR1 is SNHLY and CDR2 is FYNNEI. The CDR3 nucleotides read TGTGCCAGCAGTGTTCACATCTCTGGAAACACCATATATTTT. Protein product: CASSVHISGNTIYF.

V and J are TRBV4-3 and TRBJ2-4, with no clear D. CDR3 length equals 15 residues. V was clipped by 0 bases and J by 0 bases, with 6 bases between them. Germline V CDR1 and CDR2: LGHNA, YSLEER. The DNA for the CDR3 is TGCGCCAGCAGCCAAGATGTCGTAGCCAAAAACATTCAGTACTTC. This encodes CASSQDVVAKNIQYF.

The J gene is TRBJ1-4, the V gene TRBV28, with D maybe TRBD1 (6 bases). Trimming left V 6 bases short and J 4 bases short, with 15 bases between. CDR3 length: 15 amino acids. The V gene's germline CDR1 is MDHEN and CDR2 SYDVKM. CDR3 residues: CASRGGGRLNEKLFF. For the CDR3, the DNA is TGTGCCAGCAGAGGCGGGGGGCGACTTAATGAAAAACTGTTTTTT.

The chain combines TRBV6-4 with TRBJ2-5; D remains unclear. V lost 4 bases and J lost 4, with 10 bases in between. Germline CDR1 is MRHNA and CDR2 is SNTAGT. The CDR3 extends over 13 amino acids. CDR3 coding DNA: TGTGCCAGCAGTGCGAACCCCGGAGAGACCCAGTACTTC. Translated, it gives CASSANPGETQYF.

This clone showed up just once. The identical CDR3 is also encoded by other nucleotide sequences in the sample. This rearrangement joins TRBV11-2 to TRBJ2-7; D ambiguous. The CDR3 is made up of 13 amino acids. Germline CDR1 and CDR2: SGHAT and FQNNGV. V lost 1 base, J lost 2 bases, and 6 bases lay in between. The CDR3 loop reads CASSLGAPYEQYF. In nucleotides, the CDR3 is TGTGCCAGCAGCTTAGGGGCTCCCTACGAGCAGTACTTC.

This chain's CDR3 is CSVAGTGTATNEKLFF. The CDR3, as DNA: TGCAGCGTCGCAGGGACAGGCACTGCAACTAATGAAAAACTGTTTTTT. V and J are TRBV29-1 and TRBJ1-4; 8 bases align to TRBD1. V trimming: 6 bases; J trimming: 0 bases; junction bases outside the gene matches: 9. This CDR3 comprises 16 residues. Per the germline V gene, CDR1 is SQVTM and CDR2 is ANQGSEA.

The chain couples TRBV11-3 to TRBJ1-1; no reliable D call. Trimming removed 0 bases from V and 7 bases from J, with 9 bases in between. Looked up from germline, CDR1 is SGHNT and CDR2 is YENEEA. The CDR3 runs to 13 residues. The CDR3 nucleotides are TGTGCCAGCAGCTTAGAGGCAGGATATGAAGCTTTCTTT. Its translation is CASSLEAGYEAFF.

This clone was observed a handful of times. The V and J genes are TRBV7-8 and TRBJ2-1, with 8 bases identical to TRBD2. The CDR3 has 16 amino acids. Germline trimming cut 4 bases from V and 5 bases from J; bases unmatched to any gene: 10. The germline CDR1 and CDR2 sequences are SGHVS and FQNEAQ. The CDR3 reads CASSSLSGRVNNEQFF. DNA for the CDR3: TGTGCCAGCAGCTCCCTATCCGGGAGGGTTAACAATGAGCAGTTCTTC.